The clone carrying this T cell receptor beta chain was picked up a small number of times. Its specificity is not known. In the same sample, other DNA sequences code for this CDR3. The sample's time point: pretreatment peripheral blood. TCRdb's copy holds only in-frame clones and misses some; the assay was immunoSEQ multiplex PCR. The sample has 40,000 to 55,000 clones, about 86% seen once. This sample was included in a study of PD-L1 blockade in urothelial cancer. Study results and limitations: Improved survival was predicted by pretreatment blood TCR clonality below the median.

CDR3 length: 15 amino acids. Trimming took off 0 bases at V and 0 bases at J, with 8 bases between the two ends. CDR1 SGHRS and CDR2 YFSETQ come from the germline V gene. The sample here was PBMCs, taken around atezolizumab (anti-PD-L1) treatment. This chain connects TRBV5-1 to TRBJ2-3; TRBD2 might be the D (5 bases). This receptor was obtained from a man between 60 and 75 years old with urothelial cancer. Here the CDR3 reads CASSLGGVSTDTQYF. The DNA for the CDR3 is TGCGCCAGCAGCTTGGGGGGAGTTAGCACAGATACGCAGTATTTT.